These 3 T cell receptor beta chains originate from one sample sequenced in a study of T cell repertoires in cytomegalovirus infection. TCRdb re-analysed the reads in MiXCR, keeping a single row per CDR3 protein. The repertoire holds a few hundred thousand distinct CDR3 sequences, with more than 8% as singletons. Sequenced material: PBMCs. The source of these receptors is a human donor in good health (CMV status not recorded). Some clones in this sample may be carry-over from other donors' samples.

As to this clonotype: A much larger clonotype is one base distant, so this may be a read error. The genes are TRBV28 and TRBJ2-7; D gene ambiguous. The CDR3 runs 14 residues. CDR1 MDHEN and CDR2 SYDVKM come from the germline V gene. Here the CDR3 DNA reads TGTGCCAGCAATTCCCCCGGCCACTCCTACGAGCAGAACTTC. Its protein product is CASNSPGHSYEQNF.

This clonotype was seen repeatedly, ten times or more. This sequence joins TRBV11-2 and TRBJ2-1, with 9 bases that match TRBD2. V lost 2 bases, J lost 4 bases, and 12 bases stayed unmatched. CDR1 SGHAT and CDR2 FQNNGV come from the germline V gene. There are 18 residues in the CDR3. Here the CDR3 reads CASSLMSLRGGSYNEQFF. DNA of the CDR3: TGTGCCAGCAGCTTAATGTCCTTGCGGGGGGGATCTTACAATGAGCAGTTCTTC. Filled out from reference TRBV11-2 and TRBJ2-1, the complete variable domain reads EAGVAQSPRYKIIEKRQSVAFWCNPISGHATLYWYQQILGQGPKLLIQFQNNGVVDDSQLPKDRFSAERLKGVDSTLKIQPAKLEDSAVYLCASSLMSLRGGSYNEQFFGPGTRLTVL.

The genes are TRBV7-2 and TRBJ2-3; D is unclear. Trimming left V 1 base short and J 6 bases short, with 8 bases between. CDR3 length: 13 amino acids. Germline CDR1 and CDR2: SGHTA and FQGNSA. CDR3: CASSLVRSDTQYF. The CDR3 DNA reads as TGTGCCAGCAGCTTAGTTCGGTCGGATACGCAGTATTTT.